The 22 T cell receptor beta chains below all came from one sample that was sequenced in a study of blood T cell repertoires in COVID-19. Generated by immunoSEQ multiplex PCR, the TCRdb table keeps only in-frame clones and is missing some. The sample includes about 130,000 clones, 70% to 90% seen only once; the top ten take approximately 20%. Material for sequencing was peripheral blood. These receptors were collected from a woman in her forties or fifties who had recovered from COVID-19.

The genes are TRBV29-1 and TRBJ2-2, with TRBD1 as a possible D gene (6 bases). Germline values: CDR1 SQVTM, CDR2 ANQGSEA. CDR3 length equals 14 residues. Trimming took 5 bases from V and 0 from J, leaving 10 bases between them. The CDR3 reads CSVPGASNTGELFF. The CDR3 DNA sequence: TGCAGCGTTCCAGGGGCATCGAACACCGGGGAGCTGTTTTTT.

This clone occurred a few times. The CDR3 bases are TGTGCCAGCAGTCCAAACGGCGGGGGACAGGGTGAAGCTTTCTTT. Amino acids: CASSPNGGGQGEAFF. The rearrangement joins TRBV6-5 to TRBJ1-1; 9 nucleotides line up with TRBD1. CDR1 MNHEY and CDR2 SVGAGI come from the germline V gene. V dropped 5 bases and J dropped 7; count of bases not matched to a gene: 11. The CDR3 extends over 15 amino acids.

This chain joins TRBV5-4 and TRBJ1-1; 12 bases are shared with TRBD1. The J segment lost 3 bases and the V segment lost 0 bases, leaving 12 bases of the junction unmatched. Germline CDR1 reads SGHNT; CDR2 reads YYREEE (reference sequence). The CDR3 consists of 19 residues. The CDR3 loop reads CASSLAGGTGGFGHTEAFF. DNA of the CDR3: TGTGCCAGCAGCTTGGCCGGGGGGACAGGGGGCTTTGGGCACACTGAAGCTTTCTTT.

This clone showed up just a few times. The rearrangement uses TRBV3-1 (or the pseudogene TRBV3-2) and TRBJ1-1, with a tentative D call TRBD1 (5 bases). Germline V CDR1 and CDR2: LGHDT, YNNKEL (reference sequence). This CDR3 spans 11 amino acids. V lost 3 bases to trimming and J lost 7 bases, with 6 bases between them. CDR3 region: CASSQGGEAFF. Here the CDR3 DNA reads TGTGCCAGCAGCCAGGGGGGTGAAGCTTTCTTT.

The chain uses TRBV6-6 and TRBJ1-5; TRBD1 is a possible D gene (5 bases). The V end lost 5 bases, the J end lost 2 bases, and 19 bases lay between the germline ends. The CDR3 has 17 residues. Germline V gene sequence: CDR1 MNHNY, CDR2 SVGAGI (reference sequence). Written as DNA, the CDR3 is TGTGCCAGCAGTCCCGCGGGGCCGGGTTTTGGCAATCAGCCCCAGCATTTT. Its protein product is CASSPAGPGFGNQPQHF.

This clone occurred many times. This chain joins TRBV15 and TRBJ1-5; D is unresolved. V was pared by 0 bases and J by 6 bases, with 6 bases between. CDR3 length: 13 amino acids. Germline CDR1 is LNHNV and CDR2 is YYDKDF (reference sequence). The DNA of the CDR3 is TGTGCCACCAGCAGAGATCGGGGTCAGCCCCAGCATTTT. Its protein product is CATSRDRGQPQHF.

The rearrangement uses TRBV11-2 and TRBJ2-5; 8 positions agree with TRBD2. Germline V gives CDR1 SGHAT, CDR2 FQNNGV. The trim removed 3 bases at V and 4 bases at J, leaving 7 bases unmatched. There are 15 residues in the CDR3. CDR3: CASSFRTSGPETQYF. DNA of the CDR3: TGTGCCAGCAGCTTCAGAACTAGCGGTCCAGAGACCCAGTACTTC.

The chain employs TRBV5-1 and TRBJ2-2, with 7 bases that match TRBD1. The germline V gene encodes CDR1 SGHRS and CDR2 YFSETQ. J lost 4 bases, V lost 7 bases, and 10 bases had no gene match. CDR3 size: 15 residues. The CDR3 spells CASRRQGEVTGELFF. In nucleotides, the CDR3 is TGCGCCAGCCGAAGACAGGGTGAAGTCACCGGGGAGCTGTTTTTT. The full variable domain, completed using reference TRBV5-1 and TRBJ2-2, is KAGVTQTPRYLIKTRGQQVTLSCSPISGHRSVSWYQQTPGQGLQFLFEYFSETQRNKGNFPGRFSGRQFSNSRSEMNVSTLELGDSALYLCASRRQGEVTGELFFGEGSRLTVL.

Concerning this clone: Different DNA sequences within this sample yield the same CDR3. This rearrangement joins TRBV6-5 to TRBJ1-2; the D gene is possibly TRBD1 (5 bases). V lost 5 bases to trimming and J lost 2 bases, with 6 bases between them. The CDR3 covers 12 residues. Germline values: CDR1 MNHEY, CDR2 SVGAGI. The CDR3 DNA follows: TGTGCCAGCAGTAGGGGAAACTATGGCTACACCTTC. The encoded protein is CASSRGNYGYTF.

The chain is built from TRBV2 and TRBJ2-1; D perhaps matches TRBD1 (6 bases). The CDR3 runs to 13 residues. Germline CDR1 and CDR2: SNHLY and FYNNEI. V dropped 6 bases and J dropped 6 bases, with 12 bases sitting between them. CDR3 sequence reads: CASRVQGVNEQFF. CDR3 sequence (DNA): TGTGCCAGCAGAGTACAGGGCGTCAATGAGCAGTTCTTC.

The V and J genes are TRBV11-2 and TRBJ1-2; D remains unclear. Germline V gives CDR1 SGHAT, CDR2 FQNNGV. V gave up 7 bases and J gave up 2 bases, with 23 bases separating them. This CDR3 comprises 17 residues. CDR3 nucleotide sequence: TGTGCCAGCACTTATGGCCGGGGTGGGAGCGCCAACTATGGCTACACCTTC. It codes for CASTYGRGGSANYGYTF.

V and J are TRBV7-2 and TRBJ2-3; TRBD2 matches at 9 bases. Germline V lookup: CDR1 SGHTA, CDR2 FQGNSA. This CDR3 is built from 19 residues. The V segment lost 5 bases and the J segment 4 bases; nucleotides outside the gene matches: 19. Here the CDR3 DNA reads TGTGCCAGCAGCCTCACGACCCCTACCCCAGCGGGAGGTCCAGATACGCAGTATTTT. It codes for CASSLTTPTPAGGPDTQYF.

This chain connects TRBV9 to TRBJ1-1; tentatively, D is TRBD1 (6 bases). V lost 3 bases and J lost 10, with 22 bases in between. This CDR3 comprises 15 residues. CDR1 and CDR2 (germline): SGDLS, YYNGEE. The CDR3 DNA sequence: TGTGCCAGCAGCGCTATCCGGGACACTCGGCGGAGAGCTTTCTTT. Residues: CASSAIRDTRRRAFF. Using reference TRBV9 and TRBJ1-1 for the parts outside the CDR3, the full variable domain is DSGVTQTPKHLITATGQRVTLRCSPRSGDLSVYWYQQSLDQGLQFLIQYYNGEERAKGNILERFSAQQFPDLHSELNLSSLELGDSALYFCASSAIRDTRRRAFFGQGTRLTVV.

A single count supports this clone. V gene TRBV11-3 combines with J gene TRBJ2-2; 9 nucleotides line up with TRBD1. Trimming took 4 bases from V and 0 from J; bases not matched to a gene: 6. The CDR3 extends over 17 amino acids. Germline-derived CDR1 and CDR2 are SGHNT and YENEEA. In nucleotides, the CDR3 is TGTGCCAGCAGCTACGGGACAGGGCCCGCGAACACCGGGGAGCTGTTTTTT. Translated, it gives CASSYGTGPANTGELFF.

The chain has TRBV4-1 and TRBJ2-3, with TRBD2 identical over 7 bases. The germline CDR1 and CDR2 sequences are MGHRA and YSYEKL. The ends lost 2 bases at V and 3 bases at J; junction bases unmatched: 2. The CDR3 contains 14 residues. CDR3 amino acids: CASSQSGNTDTQYF. The CDR3 DNA follows: TGCGCCAGCAGCCAAAGCGGGAATACAGATACGCAGTATTTT.

This rearrangement joins TRBV18 to TRBJ1-2; 7 bases are shared with TRBD1. CDR1 is KGHSH, CDR2 LQKENI, per germline. This CDR3 contains 16 residues. With 3 bases clipped from V and 8 bases from J, the junction kept 15 bases outside the gene matches. The CDR3: CASSPLGTVGALGYTF. CDR3 nucleotide sequence: TGTGCCAGCTCACCGTTGGGGACAGTCGGGGCGCTGGGCTACACCTTC.

CDR3 DNA: TGCGCCAGCAGTGAAGGGATCGGCAGGGCGATCCACGAGCAGTACTTC. Its protein is CASSEGIGRAIHEQYF. This chain uses TRBV10-2 with TRBJ2-7; D possibly corresponds to TRBD1 (5 bases). Germline CDR1 is WSHSY and CDR2 is SAAADI. CDR3 length equals 16 residues. Trimming removed 3 bases from V and 5 bases from J, with 20 bases in between.

The V and J genes are TRBV10-3 and TRBJ2-2; 8 bases fit TRBD1. The V gene's germline CDR1 is ENHRY and CDR2 SYGVKD. The CDR3 loop spans 16 amino acids. Trimming removed 3 bases from V and 4 bases from J; junction bases left unmatched: 7. The CDR3 coding sequence is TGTGCCATCAGTGATCTGGACAGGGCCACCACCGGGGAGCTGTTTTTT. Amino acid sequence: CAISDLDRATTGELFF.

This clone was observed a single time. This chain links TRBV2 with TRBJ1-5, with unresolved D. The ends were cut back, 2 bases at V and 6 bases at J, with 11 bases in the middle. Germline V CDR1 and CDR2: SNHLY, FYNNEI. This CDR3 contains 14 residues. The CDR3 loop reads CASSESRGVQPQHF. CDR3 coding DNA: TGTGCCAGCAGTGAAAGCAGAGGAGTTCAGCCCCAGCATTTT.

DNA for the CDR3: TGTGCCAGCAGAGCAGGGGTCTCCTACAATGAGCAGTTCTTC. The encoded protein is CASRAGVSYNEQFF. The chain recombines TRBV2 with TRBJ2-1; possibly TRBD1 for D (6 bases). V lost 6 bases to trimming and J lost 0 bases, with 9 bases between them. The CDR3 runs to 14 residues. The germline gives CDR1 SNHLY, CDR2 FYNNEI.

The chain couples TRBV18 to TRBJ1-3; D possibly corresponds to TRBD1 (6 bases). The CDR3 covers 16 residues. Trimming took off 3 bases at V and 2 bases at J, with 14 bases between the two ends. Germline V gene sequence: CDR1 KGHSH, CDR2 LQKENI. CDR3 region: CASSPETGLTGNTIYF. The CDR3 DNA is TGTGCCAGCTCACCTGAGACAGGTCTTACTGGAAACACCATATATTTT.

The CDR3 loop is CAISENSPTNYGYTF. The CDR3, as DNA: TGTGCCATCAGTGAAAACAGCCCTACTAACTATGGCTACACCTTC. The chain links TRBV10-3 to TRBJ1-2; D uncertain. CDR1 ENHRY and CDR2 SYGVKD come from the germline V gene. Trimming pared 3 bases from V and 0 bases from J, leaving 11 bases between. The CDR3 spans 15 residues.